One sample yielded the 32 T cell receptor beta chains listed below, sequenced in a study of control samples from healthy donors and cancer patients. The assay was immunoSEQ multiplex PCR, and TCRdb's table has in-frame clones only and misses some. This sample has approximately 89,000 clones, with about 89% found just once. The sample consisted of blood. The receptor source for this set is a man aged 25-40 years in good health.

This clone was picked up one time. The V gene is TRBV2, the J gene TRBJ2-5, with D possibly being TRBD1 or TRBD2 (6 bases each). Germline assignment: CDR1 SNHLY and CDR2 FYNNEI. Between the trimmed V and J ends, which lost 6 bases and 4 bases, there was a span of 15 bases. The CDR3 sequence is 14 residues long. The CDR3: CASRVLGGGETQYF. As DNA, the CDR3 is TGTGCCAGCAGGGTTTTGGGGGGCGGAGAGACCCAGTACTTC. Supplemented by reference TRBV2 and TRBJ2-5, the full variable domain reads EPEVTQTPSHQVTQMGQEVILRCVPISNHLYFYWYRQILGQKVEFLVSFYNNEISEKSEIFDDQFSVERPDGSNFTLKIRSTKLEDSAMYFCASRVLGGGETQYFGPGTRLLVL.

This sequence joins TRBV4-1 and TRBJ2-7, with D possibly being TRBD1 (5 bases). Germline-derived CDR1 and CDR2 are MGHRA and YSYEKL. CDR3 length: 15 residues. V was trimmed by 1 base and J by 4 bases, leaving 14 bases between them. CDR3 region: CASSQASGFAYEQYV. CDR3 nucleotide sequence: TGCGCCAGCAGCCAAGCCTCAGGGTTCGCATACGAGCAGTACGTC.

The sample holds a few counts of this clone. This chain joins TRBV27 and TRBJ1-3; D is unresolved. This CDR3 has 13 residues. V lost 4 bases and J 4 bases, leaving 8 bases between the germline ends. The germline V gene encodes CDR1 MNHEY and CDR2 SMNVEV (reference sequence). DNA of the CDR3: TGTGCCAGCAGTTCCAGCGTAGGAAACACCATATATTTT. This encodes CASSSSVGNTIYF.

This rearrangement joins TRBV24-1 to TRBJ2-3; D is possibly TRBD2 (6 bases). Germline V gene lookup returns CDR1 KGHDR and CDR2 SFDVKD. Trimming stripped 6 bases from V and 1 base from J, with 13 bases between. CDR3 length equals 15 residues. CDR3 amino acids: CATSPAPGGTDTQYF. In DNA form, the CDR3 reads TGTGCCACCAGTCCGGCTCCGGGGGGCACAGATACGCAGTATTTT.

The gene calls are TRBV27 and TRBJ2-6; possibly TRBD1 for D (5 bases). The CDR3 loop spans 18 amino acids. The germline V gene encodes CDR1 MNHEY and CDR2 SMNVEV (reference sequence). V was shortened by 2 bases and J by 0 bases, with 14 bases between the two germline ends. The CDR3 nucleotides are TGTGCCAGCAGTTTAAAAGGGGTGATGCCCTCTGGGGCCAACGTCCTGACTTTC. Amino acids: CASSLKGVMPSGANVLTF.

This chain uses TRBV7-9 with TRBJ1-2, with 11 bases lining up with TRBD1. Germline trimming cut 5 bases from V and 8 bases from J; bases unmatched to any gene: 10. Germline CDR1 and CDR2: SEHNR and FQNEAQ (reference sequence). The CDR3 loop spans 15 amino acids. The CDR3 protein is CASSHSGTGGKGYTF. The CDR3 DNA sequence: TGTGCCAGCAGCCACTCCGGGACAGGGGGAAAAGGCTACACCTTC.

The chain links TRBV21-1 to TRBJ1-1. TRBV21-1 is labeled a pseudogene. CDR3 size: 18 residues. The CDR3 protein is CASSIAGGRQGDGTEAFF. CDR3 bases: TGTGCCAGCAGCATTGCGGGGGGGAGGCAGGGGGACGGAACTGAAGCTTTCTTT.

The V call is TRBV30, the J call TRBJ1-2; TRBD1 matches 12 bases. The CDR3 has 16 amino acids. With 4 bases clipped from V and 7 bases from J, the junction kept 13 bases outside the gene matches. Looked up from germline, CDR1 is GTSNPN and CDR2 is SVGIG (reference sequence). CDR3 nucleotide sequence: TGTGCCTGGAAATACCACCCGGGACAGGGGGCGGCTGGCTACACCTTC. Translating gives CAWKYHPGQGAAGYTF. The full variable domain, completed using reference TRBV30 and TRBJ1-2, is SQTIHQWPATLVQPVGSPLSLECTVEGTSNPNLYWYRQAAGRGLQLLFYSVGIGQISSEVPQNLSASRPQDRQFILSSKKLLLSDSGFYLCAWKYHPGQGAAGYTFGSGTRLTVV.

The CDR3 DNA sequence: TGTGCCAGCAGTTCAACGAATCAGCCCCAGCATTTT. This encodes CASSSTNQPQHF. The rearrangement joins TRBV7-9 to TRBJ1-5, with D unclear. Germline assignment: CDR1 SEHNR and CDR2 FQNEAQ (reference sequence). Between the trimmed V and J ends, which lost 6 bases and 4 bases, there was a span of 7 bases. The CDR3 runs 12 residues. The complete variable domain, with remaining parts taken from reference TRBV7-9 and TRBJ1-5, reads DTGVSQNPRHKITKRGQNVTFRCDPISEHNRLYWYRQTLGQGPEFLTYFQNEAQLEKSRLLSDRFSAERPKGSFSTLEIQRTEQGDSAMYLCASSSTNQPQHFGDGTRLSIL.

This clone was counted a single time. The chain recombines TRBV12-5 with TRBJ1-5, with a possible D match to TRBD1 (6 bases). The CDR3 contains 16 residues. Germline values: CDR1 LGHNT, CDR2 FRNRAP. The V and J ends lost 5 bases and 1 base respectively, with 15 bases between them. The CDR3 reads CASGPQGRESNQPQHF. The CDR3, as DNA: TGTGCTAGTGGTCCACAGGGAAGAGAGAGCAATCAGCCCCAGCATTTT.

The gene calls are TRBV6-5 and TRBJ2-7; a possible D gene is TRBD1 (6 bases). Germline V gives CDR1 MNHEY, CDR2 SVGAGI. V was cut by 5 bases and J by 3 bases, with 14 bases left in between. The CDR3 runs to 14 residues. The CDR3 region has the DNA TGTGCCAGCAGTATGCCGGGACACAACTACGAGCAGTACTTC. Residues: CASSMPGHNYEQYF.

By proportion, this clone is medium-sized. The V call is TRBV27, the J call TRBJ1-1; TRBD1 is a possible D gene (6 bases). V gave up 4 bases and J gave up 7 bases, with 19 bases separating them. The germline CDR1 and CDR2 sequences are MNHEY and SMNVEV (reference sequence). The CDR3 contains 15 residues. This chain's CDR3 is CASSSPGGAQVEAFF. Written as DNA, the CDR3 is TGTGCCAGCAGTTCCCCGGGGGGGGCGCAGGTTGAAGCTTTCTTT.

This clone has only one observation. The chain's CDR3 is CASQSGLAGTGELFF. The CDR3 DNA reads as TGTGCCTCTCAGTCGGGGCTAGCGGGCACCGGGGAGCTGTTTTTT. The chain joins TRBV6-5 to TRBJ2-2; 8 nucleotides align to TRBD2. This CDR3 is built from 15 residues. Trimming cost V 11 bases and J 4 bases; bases outside gene matches: 12. Germline assignment: CDR1 MNHEY and CDR2 SVGAGI.

In DNA, the CDR3 is TGTGCCAGTAGCACCACTTTGGCAGGAGTCTCTGGAAACACCATATATTTT. It translates to CASSTTLAGVSGNTIYF. The rearrangement links TRBV19 to TRBJ1-3; unclear D gene. This CDR3 is 17 amino acids long. Trimming stripped 6 bases from V and 0 bases from J, with 18 bases between. From germline, CDR1 is LNHDA and CDR2 SQIVND (reference sequence).

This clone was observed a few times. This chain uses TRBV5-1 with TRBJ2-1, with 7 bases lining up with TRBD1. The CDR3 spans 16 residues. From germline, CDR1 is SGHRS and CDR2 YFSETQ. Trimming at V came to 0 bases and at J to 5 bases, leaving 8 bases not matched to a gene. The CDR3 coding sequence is TGCGCCAGCAGCTTGGTTCTTGGGACAGAAAACAATGAGCAGTTCTTC. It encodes CASSLVLGTENNEQFF. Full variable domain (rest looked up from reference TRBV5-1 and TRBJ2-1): KAGVTQTPRYLIKTRGQQVTLSCSPISGHRSVSWYQQTPGQGLQFLFEYFSETQRNKGNFPGRFSGRQFSNSRSEMNVSTLELGDSALYLCASSLVLGTENNEQFFGPGTRLTVL.

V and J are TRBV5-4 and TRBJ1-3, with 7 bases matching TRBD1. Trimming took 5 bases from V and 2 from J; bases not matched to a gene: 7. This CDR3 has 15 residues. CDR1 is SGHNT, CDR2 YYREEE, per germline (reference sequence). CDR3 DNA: TGTGCCAGCAGGCCGGACAGGAGGGCTGGAAACACCATATATTTT. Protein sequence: CASRPDRRAGNTIYF.

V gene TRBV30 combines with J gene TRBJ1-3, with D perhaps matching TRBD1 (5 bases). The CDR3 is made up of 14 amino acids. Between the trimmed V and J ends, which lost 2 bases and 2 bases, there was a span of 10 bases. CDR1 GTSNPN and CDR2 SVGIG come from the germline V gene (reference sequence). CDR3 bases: TGTGCCTGGAGTACGGGGACGACTGGAAACACCATATATTTT. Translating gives CAWSTGTTGNTIYF.

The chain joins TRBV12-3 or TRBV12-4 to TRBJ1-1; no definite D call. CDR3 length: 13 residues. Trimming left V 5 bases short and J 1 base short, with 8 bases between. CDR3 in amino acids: CASSREENTEAFF. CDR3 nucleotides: TGTGCCAGCAGTAGGGAAGAGAACACTGAAGCTTTCTTT.

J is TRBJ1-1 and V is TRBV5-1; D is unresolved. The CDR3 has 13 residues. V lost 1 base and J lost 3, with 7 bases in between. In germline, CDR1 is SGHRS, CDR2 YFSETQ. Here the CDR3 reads CASSLYGDTEAFF. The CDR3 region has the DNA TGCGCCAGCAGCTTGTACGGGGACACTGAAGCTTTCTTT.

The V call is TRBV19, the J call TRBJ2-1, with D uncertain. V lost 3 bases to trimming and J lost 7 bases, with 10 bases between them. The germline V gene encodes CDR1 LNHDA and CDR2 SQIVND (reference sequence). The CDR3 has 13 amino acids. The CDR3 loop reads CASSIQVANEQFF. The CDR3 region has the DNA TGTGCCAGTAGTATCCAGGTGGCAAATGAGCAGTTCTTC.

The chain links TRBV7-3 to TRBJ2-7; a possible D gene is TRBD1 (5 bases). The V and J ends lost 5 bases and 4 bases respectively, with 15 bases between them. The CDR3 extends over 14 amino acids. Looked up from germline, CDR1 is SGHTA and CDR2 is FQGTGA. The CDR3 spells CASSPQGGDYEQYF. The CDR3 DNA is TGTGCCAGCAGCCCCCAGGGTGGGGATTACGAGCAGTACTTC.

The CDR3 DNA reads TGTGCCAGCAGCTTAAGATCCAGGGAGGGCTACACCTTC. The encoded protein is CASSLRSREGYTF. The chain joins TRBV7-9 to TRBJ1-2; possibly TRBD1 for D (5 bases). V lost 2 bases, J lost 8 bases, and 12 bases lay in between. There are 13 residues in the CDR3. From germline, CDR1 is SEHNR and CDR2 FQNEAQ (reference sequence).

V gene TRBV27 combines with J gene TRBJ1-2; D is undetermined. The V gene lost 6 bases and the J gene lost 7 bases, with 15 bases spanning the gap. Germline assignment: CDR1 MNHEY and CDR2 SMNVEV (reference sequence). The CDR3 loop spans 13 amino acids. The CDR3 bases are TGTGCCAGCAGAATGACCGGAGTGGGTGGCTACACCTTC. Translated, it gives CASRMTGVGGYTF.

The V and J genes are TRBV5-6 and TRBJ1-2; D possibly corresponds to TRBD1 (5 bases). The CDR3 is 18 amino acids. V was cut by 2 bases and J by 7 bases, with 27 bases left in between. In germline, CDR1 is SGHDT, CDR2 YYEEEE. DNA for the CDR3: TGTGCCAGCAGCTTTAAGGGGACGGCCCCGAAAACTTTTTTTGGCTACACCTTC. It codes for CASSFKGTAPKTFFGYTF.

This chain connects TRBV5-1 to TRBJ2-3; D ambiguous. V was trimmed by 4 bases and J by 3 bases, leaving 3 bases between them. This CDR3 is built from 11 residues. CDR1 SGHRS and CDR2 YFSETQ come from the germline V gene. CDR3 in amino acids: CASSETDTQYF. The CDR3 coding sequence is TGCGCCAGCAGCGAGACAGATACGCAGTATTTT.

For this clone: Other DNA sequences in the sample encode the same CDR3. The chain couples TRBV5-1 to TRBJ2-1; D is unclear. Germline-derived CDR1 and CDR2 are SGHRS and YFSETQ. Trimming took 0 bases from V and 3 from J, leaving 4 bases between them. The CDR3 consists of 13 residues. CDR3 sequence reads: CASSLGGYNEQFF. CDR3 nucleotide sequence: TGCGCCAGCAGCTTGGGAGGCTACAATGAGCAGTTCTTC.

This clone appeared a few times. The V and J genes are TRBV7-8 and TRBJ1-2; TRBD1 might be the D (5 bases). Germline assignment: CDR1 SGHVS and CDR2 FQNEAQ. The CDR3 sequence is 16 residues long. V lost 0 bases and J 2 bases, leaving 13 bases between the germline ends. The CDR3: CASSLAGGFFNYGYTF. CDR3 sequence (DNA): TGTGCCAGCAGCTTAGCCGGGGGTTTCTTCAACTATGGCTACACCTTC.

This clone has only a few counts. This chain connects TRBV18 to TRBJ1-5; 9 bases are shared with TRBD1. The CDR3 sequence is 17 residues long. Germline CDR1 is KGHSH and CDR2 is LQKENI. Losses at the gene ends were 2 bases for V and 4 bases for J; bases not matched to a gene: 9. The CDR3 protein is CASSPTSGTGWNQPQHF. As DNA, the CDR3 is TGTGCCAGCTCACCAACGTCCGGGACAGGGTGGAATCAGCCCCAGCATTTT.

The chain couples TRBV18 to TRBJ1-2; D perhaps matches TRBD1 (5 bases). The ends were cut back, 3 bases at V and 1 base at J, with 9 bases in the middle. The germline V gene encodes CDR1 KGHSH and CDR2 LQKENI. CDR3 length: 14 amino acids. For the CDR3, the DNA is TGTGCCAGCTCACCTGGGACGGATAACTATGGCTACACCTTC. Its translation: CASSPGTDNYGYTF.

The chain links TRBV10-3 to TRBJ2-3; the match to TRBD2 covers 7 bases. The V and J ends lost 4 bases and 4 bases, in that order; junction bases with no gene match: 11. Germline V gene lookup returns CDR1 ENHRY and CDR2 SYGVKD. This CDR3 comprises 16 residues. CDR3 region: CAISVSGLGGSDTQYF. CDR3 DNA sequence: TGTGCCATCAGTGTCTCCGGACTAGGAGGGTCAGATACGCAGTATTTT.

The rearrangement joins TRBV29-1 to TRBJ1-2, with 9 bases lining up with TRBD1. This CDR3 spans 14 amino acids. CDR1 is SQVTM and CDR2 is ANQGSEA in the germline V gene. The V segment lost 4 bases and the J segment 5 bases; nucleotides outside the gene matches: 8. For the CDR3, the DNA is TGCAGCGTTGTCTCGGGGGACAGGGAATATGGCTACACCTTC. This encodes CSVVSGDREYGYTF.

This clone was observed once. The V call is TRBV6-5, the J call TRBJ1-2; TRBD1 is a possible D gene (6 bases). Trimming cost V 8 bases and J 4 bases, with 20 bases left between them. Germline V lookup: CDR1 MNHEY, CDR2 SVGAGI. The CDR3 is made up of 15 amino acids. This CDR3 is CASSQGRGIIYGYTF. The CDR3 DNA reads TGTGCCAGCTCTCAGGGGAGGGGGATTATCTATGGCTACACCTTC.